These 13 T cell receptor beta chains share one sample of origin, sequenced in a study of blood T cell repertoires in COVID-19. Measured with immunoSEQ multiplex PCR; TCRdb has only the in-frame clones, and not every one. The sample records over 65,000 clones, 75% to 90% being singletons. The sample comprised peripheral blood. The receptors here all came from a man aged 50-59 years with active or convalescent COVID-19.

A remark on this clone: In the same sample, other DNA sequences code for this CDR3. The chain uses TRBV6-5 and TRBJ1-6; D gene unclear. V shed 6 bases and J shed 7 bases, with 10 bases lying between them. This CDR3 comprises 13 residues. Germline-derived CDR1 and CDR2 are MNHEY and SVGAGI. The CDR3 sequence is CASRRTENSPLHF. For the CDR3, the DNA is TGTGCCAGCAGGCGAACAGAGAATTCACCCCTCCACTTT.

The chain couples TRBV7-2 to TRBJ1-6; 7 bases match TRBD1. CDR1 is SGHTA, CDR2 FQGNSA, per germline. The V segment lost 5 bases and the J segment 9 bases; nucleotides outside the gene matches: 7. This CDR3 is built from 14 residues. DNA for the CDR3: TGTGCCAGCAGCCCGACAGGGATGAGTTCACCCCTCCACTTT. Protein: CASSPTGMSSPLHF.

The V gene is TRBV9, the J gene TRBJ1-1, with D unresolved. V was cut by 3 bases and J by 2 bases, with 8 bases left in between. This CDR3 is built from 13 residues. The germline CDR1 and CDR2 sequences are SGDLS and YYNGEE. CDR3 nucleotides: TGTGCCAGCAGCGCGAAGCCCAACACTGAAGCTTTCTTT. Translation: CASSAKPNTEAFF.

The V call is TRBV4-3, the J call TRBJ2-7; 9 bases agree with TRBD1. The V segment lost 0 bases and the J segment 4 bases; nucleotides outside the gene matches: 10. The CDR3 spans 17 residues. Germline CDR1 reads LGHNA; CDR2 reads YSLEER. The CDR3 DNA follows: TGCGCCAGCAGCCAAGATATACTTGAGGACAGGGGATACGAGCAGTACTTC. Translating gives CASSQDILEDRGYEQYF.

The chain links TRBV15 to TRBJ2-2; TRBD2 agrees at 10 bases. J was trimmed by 5 bases and V by 1 base; bases with no gene match: 1. Germline loops: CDR1 LNHNV, CDR2 YYDKDF (reference sequence). This CDR3 comprises 15 residues. The chain's CDR3 is CATSRATSGTGELFF. CDR3 coding DNA: TGTGCCACCAGCAGAGCGACTAGCGGGACCGGGGAGCTGTTTTTT. Looking up the rest from reference TRBV15 and TRBJ2-2 gives the full variable domain: DAMVIQNPRYQVTQFGKPVTLSCSQTLNHNVMYWYQQKSSQAPKLLFHYYDKDFNNEADTPDNFQSRRPNTSFCFLDIRSPGLGDTAMYLCATSRATSGTGELFFGEGSRLTVL.

The chain employs TRBV27 and TRBJ1-3; D is perhaps TRBD1 (6 bases). CDR1 is MNHEY, CDR2 SMNVEV, per germline (reference sequence). The length of the CDR3 is 14 residues. Trimming cost V 6 bases and J 0 bases, with 9 bases left between them. As DNA, the CDR3 is TGTGCCAGCAGGGGGGCTAGCTCTGGAAACACCATATATTTT. This translates into CASRGASSGNTIYF.

This rearrangement joins TRBV11-2 to TRBJ2-5; 7 bases are a match to TRBD1. Germline CDR1 SGHAT, CDR2 FQNNGV. The trim removed 0 bases at V and 5 bases at J, leaving 0 bases unmatched. The CDR3 has 13 residues. The DNA for the CDR3 is TGTGCCAGCAGCTTAGACAGGGGGGAGACCCAGTACTTC. Encoded protein: CASSLDRGETQYF.

This clone appeared a single time. This CDR3 reads CAIGSPSTPDTQYF. The CDR3, as DNA: TGTGCCATCGGGAGCCCTTCAACGCCAGATACGCAGTATTTT. The chain carries TRBV10-3 and TRBJ2-3; D is perhaps TRBD2 (5 bases). The V gene's germline CDR1 is ENHRY and CDR2 SYGVKD. This CDR3 spans 14 amino acids. Trimming stripped 8 bases from V and 4 bases from J, with 16 bases between.

The gene calls are TRBV4-3 and TRBJ2-1; tentatively, D is TRBD2 (5 bases). The germline V gene has CDR1 LGHNA and CDR2 YSLEER. The CDR3 has 15 amino acids. With 0 bases removed from V and 9 bases from J, the gap between germline ends came to 15 bases. As DNA, the CDR3 is TGCGCCAGCAGCCAAGACCCAGGTTGGGCGGGTGAGCAGTTCTTC. Residues: CASSQDPGWAGEQFF.

This clone showed up just once. The genes are TRBV3-1 (or the pseudogene TRBV3-2) and TRBJ2-7; unclear D gene. Germline V gene sequence: CDR1 LGHDT, CDR2 YNNKEL (reference sequence). Trimming removed 1 base from V and 5 bases from J, with 9 bases in between. The CDR3 consists of 13 residues. The CDR3 region is CASSQASQDEQYF. CDR3 coding DNA: TGTGCCAGCAGCCAAGCCTCCCAGGACGAGCAGTACTTC.

The chain has TRBV14 and TRBJ1-2; perhaps TRBD1 as D (5 bases). Germline lookup yields CDR1 SGHDN and CDR2 FVKESK. CDR3 length equals 14 residues. Trimming cost V 4 bases and J 3 bases, with 12 bases left between them. CDR3 protein: CASSPMGEDYGYTF. CDR3 DNA: TGTGCCAGCAGCCCGATGGGGGAGGACTATGGCTACACCTTC. The whole variable domain, filled in from reference TRBV14 and TRBJ1-2, reads EAGVTQFPSHSVIEKGQTVTLRCDPISGHDNLYWYRRVMGKEIKFLLHFVKESKQDESGMPNNRFLAERTGGTYSTLKVQPAELEDSGVYFCASSPMGEDYGYTFGSGTRLTVV.

V and J are TRBV7-9 and TRBJ2-7, with 7 nucleotides matching TRBD1. Per the germline V gene, CDR1 is SEHNR and CDR2 is FQNEAQ (reference sequence). The V segment lost 2 bases and the J segment 2 bases; nucleotides outside the gene matches: 3. The CDR3 runs to 14 residues. The CDR3 spells CASSLTGDPYEQYF. The CDR3 region has the DNA TGTGCCAGCAGCTTAACAGGGGACCCCTACGAGCAGTACTTC.

This clone appeared once. The V call is TRBV29-1, the J call TRBJ2-5, with TRBD2 as a possible D gene (7 bases). The CDR3 has 14 residues. The germline V gene has CDR1 SQVTM and CDR2 ANQGSEA. The germline V and J ends were trimmed by 6 bases and 5 bases, with 19 bases remaining between them. The CDR3 region has the DNA TGCAGCGTGGGACCACAACAGGGAGGGGAGACCCAGTACTTC. Amino acids: CSVGPQQGGETQYF.